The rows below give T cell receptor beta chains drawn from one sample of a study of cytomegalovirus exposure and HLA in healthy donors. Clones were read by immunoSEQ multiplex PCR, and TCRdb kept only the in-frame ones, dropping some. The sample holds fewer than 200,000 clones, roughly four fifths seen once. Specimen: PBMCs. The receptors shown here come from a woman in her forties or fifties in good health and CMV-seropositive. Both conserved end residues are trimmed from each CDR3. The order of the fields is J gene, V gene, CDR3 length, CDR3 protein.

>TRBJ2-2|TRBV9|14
ASSVGPSGGTGELF
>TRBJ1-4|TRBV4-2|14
ASSQAVAGANEKLF
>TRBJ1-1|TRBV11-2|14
ASSLVGGRMNTEAF
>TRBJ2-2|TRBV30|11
AWTSGNTGELF
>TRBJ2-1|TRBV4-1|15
ASSLLGLAGGPNEQF
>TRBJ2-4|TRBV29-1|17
SAEGGTSGEVGGKNIQY
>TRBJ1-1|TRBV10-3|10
AISSTGDEAF
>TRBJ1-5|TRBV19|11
ASTGQGNQPQH
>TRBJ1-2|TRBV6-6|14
ASSFSGQGAQNGYT
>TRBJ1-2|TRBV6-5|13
ASTLSRGGVDGYT
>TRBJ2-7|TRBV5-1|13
ASSLTPGVGYEQY
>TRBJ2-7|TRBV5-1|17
ASSLGGTSGGRFLYEQY
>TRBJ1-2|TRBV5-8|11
ASRPTGGHGYT
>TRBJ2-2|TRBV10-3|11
AISVDRSGELF
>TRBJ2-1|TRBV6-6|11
PSHRGAYNEQF
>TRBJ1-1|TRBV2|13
ASSLRPIADTEAF
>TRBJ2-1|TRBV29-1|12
SVDPPQDPGEQF
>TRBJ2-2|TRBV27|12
ASSFARNTGELF
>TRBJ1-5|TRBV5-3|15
ARSLAPGREPNQPQH
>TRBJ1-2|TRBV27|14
ASSFQGKESNYGYT
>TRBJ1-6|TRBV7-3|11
ASSLDGHSPLH
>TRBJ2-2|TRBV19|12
ASSISKRAGELF
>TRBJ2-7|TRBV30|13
AWVPDAFSSGEQY
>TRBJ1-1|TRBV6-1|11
ASSESRYTEAF
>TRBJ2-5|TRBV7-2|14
ASSLLAGVRGETQY
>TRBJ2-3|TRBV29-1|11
SSLRGSTDTQY
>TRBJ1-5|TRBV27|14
ASSSGHDNSNQPQH
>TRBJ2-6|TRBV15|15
ATSRVRDTSGANVLT
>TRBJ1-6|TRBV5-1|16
ASSSPPGQGGYNSPLH
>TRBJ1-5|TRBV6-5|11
ASATGLLQPQH
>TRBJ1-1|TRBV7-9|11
ASSLTGNTEAF
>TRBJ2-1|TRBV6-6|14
ASSYNGQISYNEQF
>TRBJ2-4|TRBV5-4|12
ASSLEGATSIQY
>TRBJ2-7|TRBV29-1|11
SVDQGQGYEQY
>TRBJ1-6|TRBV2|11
ASSGERDSPLH
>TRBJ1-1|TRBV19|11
ASSMERGLDAF
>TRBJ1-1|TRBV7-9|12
ASNEVTVNTEAF
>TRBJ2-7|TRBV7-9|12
ASSRAGGGYEQY
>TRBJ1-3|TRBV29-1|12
SVLDRLSGNTIY
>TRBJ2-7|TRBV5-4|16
ASSVTRISGGVSYEQY
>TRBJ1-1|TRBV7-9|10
ASSLADYEAF
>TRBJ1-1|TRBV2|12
ASRLDRGLNEAF